This TCR beta chain was recovered during a study of blood T cell repertoires in COVID-19 (dated by TCRdb to 2018 to 2021). About the study as a whole: Samples from collaborators originated in the United States, Italy and Spain and spanned both the acute and convalescent phases of COVID-19. The prospective study material was composed of cDNA or gDNA derived from T cells, B-cell-depleted T cells, or PBMCs. The dataset comprised deeply sampled blood TCRbeta repertoires from subjects exposed to, actively infected with, or recovered from COVID-19. A freely available public database, intended as a resource for researchers studying the immune response to SARS-CoV-2, is where the repertoires were released. Samples came from the ongoing ImmuneRACE study (first 160 participants) plus 1,254 subjects from 6 global collaborators. Sample metadata almost always included a de-identified subject ID, COVID-19 status, age in years and sex. Where HLA class I and class II types were available, the types were taken from metadata supplied by the sample provider, not from assay-based typing.

Broad study findings and their caveats: The amount of clinical and demographic metadata varied by source and participant and was provided uncurated.

This clone was recorded only once. This clone's antigen is unknown. No base-level quality is on record; no much larger clone is a single base apart. Participants in the prospective study were enrolled through a virtual design, were aged roughly 18 to 100 years, and lived in roughly 24 United States geographic areas. To assign participants to cohorts, the prospective study relied on clinical history that participants themselves reported in a screening survey and a study questionnaire. ImmuneRACE Cohort 3 recovered participants were defined by two consecutive negative NP/OP PCR tests, healthcare professional clearance, or symptom resolution. Each participant in the prospective study had whole blood, serum and a nasopharyngeal or oropharyngeal swab collected by mobile phlebotomists. Participants in the prospective study had the option to provide additional blood draws and questionnaires over a 2-month period. Before DNA extraction, blood samples from the prospective study were shipped at room temperature or frozen.

TCRbeta CDR3 regions were amplified from genomic DNA using the immunoSEQ Assay, a bias-controlled multiplex PCR. The authors processed their data as follows. Within the assay, amplification of reference gene primers was used to estimate how many nucleated cells each sample contained. Sequence reads were collapsed and filtered to measure the absolute abundance of every unique TCRbeta CDR3 rearrangement. For each sample, productive Simpson clonality was calculated as the square root of Simpson's diversity index across productive rearrangements. In its TCRdb copy, this immuneACCESS table keeps in-frame sequences only and misses some clones. Where compared with another copy, unresolved V genes explain less than half of these, and the others have no known cause. V and J calls and clone size are as listed in that table; D and trimming were resolved from the DNA. This sample is represented by 110,000 to 150,000 clones; approximately 78% of them were singletons. The ten largest clonotypes hold roughly 5.6% of the sample.

Sequencing was done on a sample of PBMCs or T cells enriched from blood (not recorded which). The sequence was collected from a woman aged 45-65 years who had recovered from COVID-19.

In nucleotides, the sequence is TGTGCCAGCAGCCTGCGGACAGCTAAGGAGCAGTACTTC. The translation is CASSLRTAKEQYF. Rearrangement joined TRBV7-2 to TRBJ2-7; TRBD1 is a weak D gene call, 6 bases matching. The CDR1 and CDR2 encoded by the germline V gene are SGHTA and FQGNSA. Including cysteine and phenylalanine, the CDR3 has 13 amino acids. This entry keeps only the CDR3 DNA: 39 bases, framed from base 1. V is pared back by 5 bases and J by 7 bases, with 15 bases lying between the germline termini.